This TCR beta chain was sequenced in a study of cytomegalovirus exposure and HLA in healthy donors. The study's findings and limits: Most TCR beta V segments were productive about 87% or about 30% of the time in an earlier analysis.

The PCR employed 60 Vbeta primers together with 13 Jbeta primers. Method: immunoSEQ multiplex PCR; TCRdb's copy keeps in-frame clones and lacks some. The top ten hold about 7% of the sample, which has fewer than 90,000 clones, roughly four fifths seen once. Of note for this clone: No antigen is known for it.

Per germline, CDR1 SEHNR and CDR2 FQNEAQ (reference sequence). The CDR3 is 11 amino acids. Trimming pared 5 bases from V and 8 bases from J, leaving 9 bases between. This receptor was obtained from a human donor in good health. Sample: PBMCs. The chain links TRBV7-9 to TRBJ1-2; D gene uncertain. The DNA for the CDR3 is TGTGCCAGCAGCCTAGGGCCCGGCTACACCTTC. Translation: CASSLGPGYTF.